A single sample is the source of the 28 T cell receptor beta chains below, sequenced in a study of CD8+CD57+ T cells in acquired aplastic anemia. The sequenced patients had an expansion of CD8+CD57+ cells seen by flow cytometry. Genomic DNA constituted the template upon which TCR beta VDJ and CDR3 profiling was performed. TCRdb reanalysed the reads using MiXCR and keeps one entry per CDR3 protein. The data contain roughly 98,000 distinct CDR3 sequences, about 67% of them singletons. The sequenced sample consisted of sorted CD4+, CD8+, or CD8+CD57+ T cells (not recorded which) from PBMCs. These receptors all stem from a human donor with aplastic anemia.

To note about this clonotype: It is likely a read error, because the conserved phenylalanine at the end of the CDR3 is missing. Because the CDR3's place on the DNA is in doubt, the DNA is left out and the CDR3 is given as listed by TCRdb. CDR3 in amino acids: CASKTNYGHTL. The chain employs TRBV2 and TRBJ1-2. The V gene's germline CDR1 is SNHLY and CDR2 FYNNEI. The CDR3 numbers 11 amino acids, ends counted.

The chain couples TRBV19 to TRBJ2-5, with 14 nucleotides matching TRBD2. The CDR3 has 16 amino acids. Germline trimming cut 4 bases from V and 4 bases from J; bases unmatched to any gene: 5. CDR1 and CDR2 (germline): LNHDA, SQIVND (reference sequence). The CDR3, as DNA: TGTGCCAGTAGTACCGGGACTAGCGGGAGCCGAGAGACCCAGTACTTC. Protein product: CASSTGTSGSRETQYF.

The chain couples TRBV10-1 to TRBJ2-5; D remains unclear. V was pared by 0 bases and J by 0 bases, with 5 bases between. This CDR3 spans 14 amino acids. Germline CDR1 WNHNN, CDR2 SYGVQD (reference sequence). CDR3 in DNA: TGCGCCAGCAGTGAGTCGAGGTACCAAGAGACCCAGTACTTC. Translating gives CASSESRYQETQYF.

V usage is TRBV7-2 and J usage is TRBJ2-7; 7 nucleotides line up with TRBD1. The CDR3 covers 15 residues. Germline lookup yields CDR1 SGHTA and CDR2 FQGNSA. The J segment lost 1 base and the V segment lost 4 bases, leaving 7 bases of the junction unmatched. CDR3 sequence: CASSYDRDRSYEQYF. CDR3 DNA sequence: TGTGCCAGCAGCTACGACCGGGACAGATCCTACGAGCAGTACTTC.

This clonotype has just one count. V usage is TRBV12-3 or TRBV12-4 and J usage is TRBJ2-7; 8 bases map to TRBD2. Losses at the gene ends were 8 bases for V and 2 bases for J; bases not matched to a gene: 8. The CDR3 sequence is 14 residues long. This CDR3 is CASPGLETTYEQYF. DNA of the CDR3: TGTGCCAGCCCGGGACTAGAAACAACCTACGAGCAGTACTTC.

The chain uses TRBV29-1 and TRBJ2-2, with 11 nucleotides matching TRBD1. CDR1 and CDR2 (germline): SQVTM, ANQGSEA. The CDR3 has 13 residues. Trimming took 5 bases from V and 6 from J; bases not matched to a gene: 2. CDR3 sequence (DNA): TGCAGCGTTCAGGGACAGGGGGCCGGGGAGCTGTTTTTT. It is translated as CSVQGQGAGELFF.

In its sample, this clonotype was seen a few times. The V call is TRBV15, the J call TRBJ2-6, with D perhaps TRBD2 (5 bases). Germline-derived CDR1 and CDR2 are LNHNV and YYDKDF (reference sequence). V shed 5 bases and J shed 3 bases, with 17 bases lying between them. The CDR3 sequence is 17 residues long. The chain's CDR3 is CATSRMEDLRGANVLTF. CDR3 bases: TGTGCCACCAGCCGCATGGAGGATCTCCGTGGGGCCAACGTCCTGACTTTC.

In the case of this clonotype: One junction end disagrees with the germline gene, perhaps due to a read error. The V gene is TRBV20-1, the J gene TRBJ2-7, with 7 bases identical to TRBD1. The CDR3 loop spans 16 amino acids. Germline CDR1 is DFQATT and CDR2 is SNEGSKA (reference sequence). The DNA of the CDR3 is TGCAGTGCTAGCGTAGGGACAGACCTTAGGACCTACGAGCGGTACTTC. This encodes CSASVGTDLRTYERYF.

The rearrangement links TRBV11-2 to TRBJ2-3; 8 bases are shared with TRBD2. Trimming removed 2 bases from V and 4 bases from J; junction bases left unmatched: 5. The CDR3 extends over 15 amino acids. Germline values: CDR1 SGHAT, CDR2 FQNNGV. Here the CDR3 reads CASSLQAGGSDTQYF. In nucleotides, the CDR3 is TGTGCCAGCAGCTTACAGGCGGGGGGATCAGATACGCAGTATTTT.

A few counts support this clonotype. The chain recombines TRBV15 with TRBJ2-1; D possibly corresponds to TRBD2 (6 bases). The CDR3 sequence is 15 residues long. Trimming stripped 6 bases from V and 0 bases from J, with 12 bases between. Germline CDR1 and CDR2: LNHNV and YYDKDF (reference sequence). CDR3 sequence: CATSRDSSSYNEQFF. The CDR3 nucleotides are TGTGCCACCAGTCGGGACTCGAGCTCCTACAATGAGCAGTTCTTC.

V gene TRBV20-1 combines with J gene TRBJ1-6, with D perhaps matching TRBD1 (6 bases). The CDR3 sequence is 12 residues long. V lost 7 bases and J 7 bases, leaving 11 bases between the germline ends. Germline V gene sequence: CDR1 DFQATT, CDR2 SNEGSKA (reference sequence). In DNA form, the CDR3 reads TGCAGTGTACAGGGTGGCAATTCACCCCTCCACTTT. Translated, it gives CSVQGGNSPLHF.

V usage is TRBV24-1 and J usage is TRBJ1-4; maybe TRBD1 (5 bases). Between the trimmed V and J ends, which lost 3 bases and 3 bases, there was a span of 10 bases. The CDR3 is 15 amino acids. Germline V gene lookup returns CDR1 KGHDR and CDR2 SFDVKD. CDR3 nucleotides: TGTGCCACCAGTGATGCTCAGGGCCCTAATGAAAAACTGTTTTTT. Amino acids: CATSDAQGPNEKLFF.

Only a few counts were recorded for this clonotype. The chain employs TRBV24-1 and TRBJ2-2; perhaps TRBD1 as D (5 bases). The CDR3 is 13 amino acids. CDR1 and CDR2 from the germline V gene are KGHDR and SFDVKD. The germline V and J ends were trimmed by 5 bases and 7 bases, with 10 bases remaining between them. In DNA form, the CDR3 reads TGTGCCACCAGTGGGCAGGGCGGCGGGGAGCTGTTTTTT. Its protein is CATSGQGGGELFF.

The chain combines TRBV20-1 with TRBJ1-4, with TRBD1 identical over 9 bases. The CDR3 runs 14 residues. CDR1 is DFQATT and CDR2 is SNEGSKA in the germline V gene (reference sequence). The ends lost 4 bases at V and 7 bases at J; junction bases unmatched: 7. The CDR3 nucleotides read TGCAGTGCTAAGCCGACAGGGGGAGGTGAAAAACTGTTTTTT. This gives the protein CSAKPTGGGEKLFF.

The chain carries TRBV2 and TRBJ2-5; D is possibly TRBD2 (6 bases). Germline V gives CDR1 SNHLY, CDR2 FYNNEI. The CDR3 extends over 13 amino acids. V gave up 8 bases and J gave up 0 bases, with 10 bases separating them. CDR3 sequence reads: CASARGNQETQYF. The CDR3 DNA is TGTGCCAGCGCCCGGGGGAACCAAGAGACCCAGTACTTC.

The J gene is TRBJ2-1, the V gene TRBV7-2; D gene ambiguous. CDR3 size: 13 residues. The germline gives CDR1 SGHTA, CDR2 FQGNSA. V gave up 2 bases and J gave up 6 bases, with 8 bases separating them. Here the CDR3 reads CASSLLWGNEQFF. In nucleotides, the CDR3 is TGTGCCAGCAGCTTACTCTGGGGCAATGAGCAGTTCTTC.

The V call is TRBV20-1, the J call TRBJ2-3, with 8 bases lining up with TRBD2. Germline values: CDR1 DFQATT, CDR2 SNEGSKA (reference sequence). V lost 6 bases, J lost 2 bases, and 1 base stayed unmatched. The CDR3 totals 12 residues. The CDR3 DNA follows: TGCAGTGCCGGGAGGGCCACAGATACGCAGTATTTT. Its translation is CSAGRATDTQYF.

The chain joins TRBV5-5 to TRBJ1-2, with D possibly matching TRBD1 (5 bases). Per germline, CDR1 SGHKS and CDR2 YYEKEE (reference sequence). The CDR3 covers 14 residues. The ends were cut back, 4 bases at V and 0 bases at J, with 10 bases in the middle. The CDR3 spells CASSRTPTNYGYTF. The CDR3 DNA reads TGTGCCAGCAGCCGGACACCCACTAACTATGGCTACACCTTC.

This clonotype was detected only a few times. The rearrangement uses TRBV7-3 and TRBJ2-2; 7 bases fit TRBD2. Germline CDR1 reads SGHTA; CDR2 reads FQGTGA. The CDR3 extends over 13 amino acids. V shed 5 bases, J shed 8 bases, and the junction held 5 bases outside the gene matches. CDR3 loop: CASSPSGGGELFF. The DNA of the CDR3 is TGTGCCAGCAGCCCTTCGGGGGGAGGGGAGCTGTTTTTT. Together with reference TRBV7-3 and TRBJ2-2, the CDR3 gives the full variable domain: GAGVSQTPSNKVTEKGKYVELRCDPISGHTALYWYRQSLGQGPEFLIYFQGTGAADDSGLPNDRFFAVRPEGSVSTLKIQRTERGDSAVYLCASSPSGGGELFFGEGSRLTVL.

The chain carries TRBV12-3 or TRBV12-4 and TRBJ2-3, with 7 nucleotides matching TRBD2. The ends lost 10 bases at V and 6 bases at J; junction bases unmatched: 4. The CDR3 contains 11 residues. In nucleotides, the CDR3 is TGTGCCATTAGCGGGTCCGATACGCAGTATTTT. Encoded protein: CAISGSDTQYF.

The chain combines TRBV7-9 with TRBJ1-1; D is ambiguous. V was shortened by 3 bases and J by 5 bases, with 10 bases between the two germline ends. CDR1 and CDR2 from the germline V gene are SEHNR and FQNEAQ (reference sequence). The CDR3 length is 13 residues. CDR3 residues: CASSFGVMTEAFF. The CDR3 region has the DNA TGTGCCAGCAGCTTCGGGGTAATGACTGAAGCTTTCTTT.

The genes are TRBV19 and TRBJ1-2; possible D gene TRBD1, 5 bases. V was shortened by 4 bases and J by 2 bases, with 8 bases between the two germline ends. CDR3 size: 13 residues. The germline CDR1 and CDR2 sequences are LNHDA and SQIVND (reference sequence). The CDR3 reads CASSNAGNYGYTF. The CDR3 DNA follows: TGTGCCAGTAGTAACGCAGGGAACTATGGCTACACCTTC.

V is TRBV20-1 and J is TRBJ2-3; tentatively, D is TRBD2 (6 bases). Between the trimmed V and J ends, which lost 2 bases and 2 bases, there was a span of 17 bases. The CDR3 has 16 residues. In germline, CDR1 is DFQATT, CDR2 SNEGSKA (reference sequence). The CDR3 nucleotides are TGCAGTGCTAGATCCCATACGGGGGAGGCCACAGATACGCAGTATTTT. This codes for CSARSHTGEATDTQYF.

Many counts were recorded for this clonotype. This chain uses TRBV7-7 with TRBJ1-5; 7 nucleotides align to TRBD1. The germline CDR1 and CDR2 sequences are SSHAT and FNYEAQ (reference sequence). Trimming cost V 3 bases and J 2 bases; bases outside gene matches: 10. The CDR3 consists of 17 residues. CDR3 protein: CASSFIAGGLGNQPQHF. The DNA for the CDR3 is TGTGCCAGCAGCTTTATAGCAGGGGGTCTTGGCAATCAGCCCCAGCATTTT.

V and J are TRBV29-1 and TRBJ2-1; 9 bases fit TRBD2. Germline loops: CDR1 SQVTM, CDR2 ANQGSEA. This CDR3 is 14 amino acids long. Trimming removed 7 bases from V and 3 bases from J; junction bases left unmatched: 7. The CDR3 bases are TGCAGCGCTAATAAAGCGGGAGGCTACAATGAGCAGTTCTTC. It translates to CSANKAGGYNEQFF.

This clonotype showed up just once. The rearrangement joins TRBV7-9 to TRBJ2-6; D is unclear. The CDR3 loop spans 15 amino acids. From germline, CDR1 is SEHNR and CDR2 FQNEAQ (reference sequence). With 4 bases removed from V and 0 bases from J, the gap between germline ends came to 7 bases. CDR3 DNA: TGTGCCAGCAGCTATAAAGCCTCTGGGGCCAACGTCCTGACTTTC. Protein: CASSYKASGANVLTF.

This clonotype is a singleton in its sample. The J gene is TRBJ1-6, the V gene TRBV20-1, with a possible D match to TRBD1 (5 bases). The length of the CDR3 is 15 residues. With 4 bases removed from V and 6 bases from J, the gap between germline ends came to 16 bases. The germline gives CDR1 DFQATT, CDR2 SNEGSKA (reference sequence). The CDR3 spells CSAMLPGTSNSPLHF. CDR3 DNA sequence: TGCAGTGCTATGCTCCCCGGGACGAGTAATTCACCCCTCCACTTT.

The chain is built from TRBV6-4 and TRBJ2-7; D is unclear. Germline CDR1 reads MRHNA; CDR2 reads SNTAGT. V lost 5 bases and J lost 9, with 14 bases in between. The CDR3 has 12 amino acids. The CDR3 loop reads CASSFASIGQYF. CDR3 nucleotides: TGTGCCAGCAGTTTCGCCTCGATCGGGCAGTACTTC.